This TCR beta chain was found in a study of blood T cell repertoires in COVID-19. Study summary: The United States, Italy and Spain were the sources of the acute and convalescent COVID-19 samples. Sources were T cells, B-cell-depleted T cells, or PBMCs; the material itself was cDNA or gDNA.

The V and J ends lost 1 base and 1 base respectively, with 14 bases between them. CDR1 is SGHNT and CDR2 is YYREEE in the germline V gene (reference sequence). The CDR3 runs to 17 residues. This clone was seen a single time. As originally analysed: Nucleated cell counts were estimated from reference gene primer amplification. Libraries were prepared by immunoSEQ multiplex PCR; TCRdb keeps only in-frame clonotypes and omits some of them. Clone size and V and J calls were adopted from that table, with D and trimming inferred from the DNA. The data hold about 360,000 clones, with roughly 86% observed a single time.

The rearrangement links TRBV5-4 to TRBJ2-2, with D possibly TRBD2 on 5 matching bases. The sample consisted of PBMCs or T cells enriched from blood (not recorded which). This sequence was found in a woman aged 40-49 years with acute COVID-19. The CDR3 is CASSLPGLTRNTGELFF. The CDR3 DNA reads as TGTGCCAGCAGCTTGCCTGGACTGACCCGGAACACCGGGGAGCTGTTTTTT.